The sequence of this T cell receptor beta chain was determined in a study of shared clonotypes between healthy human individuals. This clone came up once. Only in-frame clones appear in the TCRdb table, and some are missing; sequencing was by immunoSEQ multiplex PCR. The sample yields 2,500,000 or so clones, over 85% seen once. V trimming: 6 bases; J trimming: 6 bases; junction bases outside the gene matches: 5. Germline V lookup: CDR1 SNHLY, CDR2 FYNNEI. The CDR3 is made up of 13 amino acids. The V call is TRBV2, the J call TRBJ2-4; 7 bases match TRBD2. Sequencing was performed on naive CD4+ T cells from PBMCs. Subset specified: CD45RA+ positively selected. The clonotype comes from a man younger than 35 in good health. Some clones in this sample may be carry-over from other donors' samples. The CDR3 coding sequence is TGTGCCAGCAGGGGGGGGATCGGAAACATTCAGTACTTC. This gives the protein CASRGGIGNIQYF.